There are many counts of the clone carrying this T cell receptor beta chain. Its antigen remains unknown. This sample is drawn from a study of shared clonotypes between healthy human individuals. Whole-study findings and limits: Shared across several donors were 5% to 6% of the naive CD4 clonotypes.

Profiled with immunoSEQ multiplex PCR; TCRdb holds only in-frame clones, not every one. In the table there are about 680,000 clones, 74% of which are singletons. The V and J ends lost 4 bases and 2 bases respectively, with 17 bases between them. This CDR3 has 16 amino acids. Looked up from germline, CDR1 is KGHSH and CDR2 is LQKENI. V is TRBV18 and J is TRBJ1-1; D not certain. Sequencing was performed on memory CD4+ T cells sorted from blood. This sample's subset: CD45RA-negative fraction. The TCR was taken from a woman aged 30 to 39 in good health. DNA of the CDR3: TGTGCCAGCTCACGATCCTTGACGGAGGCTAACACTGAAGCTTTCTTT. Translated, it gives CASSRSLTEANTEAFF.